A selection of T cell receptor beta chains follows, all from one sample in a study of post-analysis software for immune sequencing data. TCRdb used MiXCR to reprocess the PCR reads, holding one entry per CDR3 protein. This sample has approximately 690,000 distinct CDR3 sequences; more than 50% occur once, and the top ten carry approximately 10%. Specimen: blood. These receptors were taken from a girl aged 2-10 years with multiple sclerosis. CDR3s include the opening cysteine and the closing phenylalanine or tryptophan. Size tells how often a clone was seen (once, few, many) or the class of an expanded clone, and some rows leave it out.

V	size	J	CDR3
TRBV29-1	few	TRBJ2-3	CSVASTDTQYF
TRBV7-9	few	TRBJ2-3	CASSPVGTSEGSTDTQYF
TRBV29-1	few	TRBJ2-1	CSGRAGVGGEQFF
TRBV29-1	.	TRBJ1-1	CSVAAGNTEAFF
TRBV3-1	.	TRBJ1-2	CASSQEGTEYGYTF
TRBV7-2	.	TRBJ1-2	CASSYILRDGYTF
TRBV12-3/TRBV12-4	.	TRBJ2-3	CASSLPGLAGADTQYF
TRBV11-2	.	TRBJ2-1	CASSLGTRGKHEQFF
TRBV6-2/TRBV6-3	.	TRBJ1-5	CASSYSARRQPQHF
TRBV7-9	.	TRBJ2-3	CASSFYGGADTDTQYF
TRBV20-1	many	TRBJ2-1	CSASSLDRYNEQFF
TRBV21-1	.	TRBJ1-1	CASSSPGVTEAFF
TRBV6-5	.	TRBJ1-2	CANSYRGTNGYTF
TRBV12-3/TRBV12-4	.	TRBJ2-7	CASSHTGTGNYEQYF
TRBV27	few	TRBJ1-2	CASSNGPRTIYGYTF
TRBV2	.	TRBJ2-7	CASQGYEQYF
TRBV29-1	few	TRBJ2-5	CSVGVRAPQPRFEETQYF
TRBV6-5	.	TRBJ1-1	CASSYSGNLNTEAFF
TRBV10-3	.	TRBJ2-7	CAISELRENYEQYF
TRBV29-1	once	TRBJ1-2	CSAWTGANYGYTF
TRBV12-3/TRBV12-4	.	TRBJ1-2	CASSFEGPYGYTF
TRBV12-3/TRBV12-4	.	.	CASSSLGAAGDRETQYF
TRBV10-2	.	TRBJ1-2	CASSESIPNYGCTF
TRBV6-1	.	TRBJ2-7	CASSEGWISSSPYEQYF
TRBV20-1	.	.	CSARDWTGKSHEQYF
TRBV5-4	.	TRBJ1-4	CASSLRGGGNEKLFF
TRBV12-3/TRBV12-4	.	TRBJ1-2	CASRPIQTGGGYTF
TRBV7-9	.	TRBJ2-7	CASSSPLTGLTYEQYF
TRBV5-1	few	TRBJ1-1	CASSLVRNTEAFF
TRBV21-1	few	TRBJ2-5	CASSKGPNNRTVIARDQYF
TRBV5-6	.	.	CASSSTVIYEQYF
TRBV20-1	.	TRBJ2-1	CSARVPGAGQDVHEQFF
TRBV9	few	TRBJ1-2	CASSDPPGQGRGYGYTF
TRBV20-1	.	TRBJ2-5	CSASGRGGLETQYF
TRBV5-1	few	TRBJ2-1	CASSRGDREYNEQFF
TRBV2	few	TRBJ1-1	CASSVDGNTEAFF
TRBV6-1	.	TRBJ2-1	CASSERWGEQFF
TRBV29-1	.	TRBJ2-2	CSVSVTGELFF
TRBV29-1	.	TRBJ1-2	CSVPGTNYGYTF
TRBV6-2/TRBV6-3	.	TRBJ1-2	CASSYSGRLYGYTF
TRBV4-1	.	TRBJ2-7	CASSPVVDYEQYF
TRBV11-3	.	TRBJ2-1	CASSLSLMSSGGKETQFF
TRBV2	.	TRBJ2-1	CASSLRPGRLSYNEQFF
TRBV5-1	few	TRBJ2-3	CASSLQGVADTQYF
TRBV6-5	.	TRBJ1-1	CASSSRNEAFF
TRBV2	.	TRBJ2-3	CASSLAGGQPGTQYF
TRBV12-3/TRBV12-4	few	TRBJ2-6	CASSLVDSGANVLTF
TRBV4-1	.	TRBJ2-1	CASSQDRARTIYNEQFF